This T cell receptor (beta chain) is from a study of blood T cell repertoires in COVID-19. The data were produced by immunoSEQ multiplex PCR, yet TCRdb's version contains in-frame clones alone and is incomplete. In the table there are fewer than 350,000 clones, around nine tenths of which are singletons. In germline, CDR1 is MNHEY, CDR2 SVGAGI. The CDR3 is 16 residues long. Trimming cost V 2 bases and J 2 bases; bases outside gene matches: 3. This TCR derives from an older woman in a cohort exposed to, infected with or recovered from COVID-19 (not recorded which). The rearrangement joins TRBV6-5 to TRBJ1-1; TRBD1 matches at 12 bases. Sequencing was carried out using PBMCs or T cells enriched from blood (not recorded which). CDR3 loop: CASSYGTGGLNTEAFF. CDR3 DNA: TGTGCCAGCAGTTACGGGACAGGGGGCCTCAACACTGAAGCTTTCTTT.